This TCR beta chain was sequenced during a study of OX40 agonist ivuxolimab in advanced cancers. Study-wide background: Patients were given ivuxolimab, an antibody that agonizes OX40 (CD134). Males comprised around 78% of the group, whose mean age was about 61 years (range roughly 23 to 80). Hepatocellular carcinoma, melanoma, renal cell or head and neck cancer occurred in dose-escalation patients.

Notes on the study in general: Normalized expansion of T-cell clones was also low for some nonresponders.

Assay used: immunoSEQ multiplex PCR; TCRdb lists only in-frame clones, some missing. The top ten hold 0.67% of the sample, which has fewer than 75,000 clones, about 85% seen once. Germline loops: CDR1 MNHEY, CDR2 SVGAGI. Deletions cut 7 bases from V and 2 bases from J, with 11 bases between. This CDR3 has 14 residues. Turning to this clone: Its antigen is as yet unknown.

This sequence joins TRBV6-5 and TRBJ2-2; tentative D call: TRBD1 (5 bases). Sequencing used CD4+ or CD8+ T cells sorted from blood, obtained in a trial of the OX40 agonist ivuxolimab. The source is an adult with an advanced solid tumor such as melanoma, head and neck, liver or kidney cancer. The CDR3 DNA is TGTGCCAGCACCGCAGGGCCCAACACCGGGGAGCTGTTTTTT. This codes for CASTAGPNTGELFF.